This T cell receptor (beta chain) stems from a study of CD8 T cells in ankylosing spondylitis. Points from the study as a whole: Previous work reported some of these motif variants in the synovial fluid and blood of reactive arthritis.

V was clipped by 0 bases and J by 6 bases; unmatched bases: 9. CDR1 and CDR2 from the germline V gene are SGHRS and YFSETQ. The CDR3 is 18 residues long. TCRdb re-analysed the 5' RACE reads in MiXCR, keeping a single row per CDR3 protein. Of about 240,000 distinct CDR3 sequences in the sample, roughly 10% are singletons; the top ten hold less than 7%. This clonotype was counted at least ten times. As yet, its antigen is unknown. Sequenced material: blood, either unsorted or a sorted T cell fraction (not recorded which). The clonotype comes from a male donor with ankylosing spondylitis or in good health (not recorded which). The rearrangement links TRBV5-1 to TRBJ2-1; TRBD2 matches at 13 bases. CDR3: CASSLEGVGLAGTNEQFF. The CDR3 coding sequence is TGCGCCAGCAGCTTGGAGGGCGTGGGACTAGCGGGGACCAATGAGCAGTTCTTC. The complete variable domain, with remaining parts taken from reference TRBV5-1 and TRBJ2-1, reads KAGVTQTPRYLIKTRGQQVTLSCSPISGHRSVSWYQQTPGQGLQFLFEYFSETQRNKGNFPGRFSGRQFSNSRSEMNVSTLELGDSALYLCASSLEGVGLAGTNEQFFGPGTRLTVL.